The T cell receptor beta chain described here comes from a study of control samples from healthy donors and cancer patients. Libraries were prepared by immunoSEQ multiplex PCR; TCRdb keeps only in-frame clonotypes and omits some of them. This table holds 90,000 to 130,000 clones, approximately 87% found once. Trimming at V came to 4 bases and at J to 1 base, leaving 8 bases not matched to a gene. The CDR3 runs 17 residues. CDR1 is SEHNR, CDR2 FQNEAQ, per germline (reference sequence). The sample was PBMCs. The sequence was collected from a woman in her sixties with lung cancer. J is TRBJ2-1 and V is TRBV7-9; 9 positions match TRBD1. The CDR3 DNA sequence: TGTGCCAGCAGCTCAGATGCCGGGACAGGGTCCTACAATGAGCAGTTCTTC. Its protein is CASSSDAGTGSYNEQFF.